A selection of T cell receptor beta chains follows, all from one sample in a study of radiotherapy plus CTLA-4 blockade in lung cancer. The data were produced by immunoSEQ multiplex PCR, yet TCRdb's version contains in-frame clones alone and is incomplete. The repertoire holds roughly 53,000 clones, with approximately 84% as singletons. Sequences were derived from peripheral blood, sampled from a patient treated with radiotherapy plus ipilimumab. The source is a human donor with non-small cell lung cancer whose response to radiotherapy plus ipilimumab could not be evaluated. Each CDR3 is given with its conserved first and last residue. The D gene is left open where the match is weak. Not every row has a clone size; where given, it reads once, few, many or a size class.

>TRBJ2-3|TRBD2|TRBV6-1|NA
CASSERLASGRRTDTQYF
TGTGCCAGCAGTGAAAGGTTGGCTAGCGGGAGGCGCACAGATACGCAGTATTTT
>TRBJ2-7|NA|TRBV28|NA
CASTFLGGGLEQYF
TGTGCCAGCACCTTTCTGGGAGGAGGGCTCGAGCAGTACTTC
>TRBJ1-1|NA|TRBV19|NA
CASSISPGVLTEAFF
TGTGCCAGTAGTATATCCCCAGGGGTGTTGACTGAAGCTTTCTTT
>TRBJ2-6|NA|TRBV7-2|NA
CASSFGPGISGANVLTF
TGTGCCAGCAGCTTCGGCCCAGGCATCTCTGGGGCCAACGTCCTGACTTTC
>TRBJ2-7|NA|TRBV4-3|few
CASSQARGTEQYF
TGCGCCAGCAGCCAAGCTCGGGGAACCGAGCAGTACTTC
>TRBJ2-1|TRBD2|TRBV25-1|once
CASSEVAGHYNEQFF
TGTGCCAGCAGTGAAGTAGCGGGACACTACAATGAGCAGTTCTTC
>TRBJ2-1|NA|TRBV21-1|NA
CASNIRDRHTDNEQFF
TGTGCCAGCAACATCCGGGACAGACATACGGACAATGAGCAGTTCTTC
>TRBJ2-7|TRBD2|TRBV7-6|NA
CASSPSGSSYEQYF
TGTGCCAGCAGCCCCAGCGGGAGCTCCTACGAGCAGTACTTC
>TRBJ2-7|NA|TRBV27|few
CASHSRENEQYF
TGTGCCAGCCATAGTAGGGAGAACGAGCAGTACTTC
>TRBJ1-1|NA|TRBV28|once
CASRAGSEAFF
TGTGCCAGCAGGGCAGGGTCTGAAGCTTTCTTT
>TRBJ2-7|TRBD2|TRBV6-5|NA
CASSPGTSGTYEQYF
TGTGCCAGCAGTCCCGGGACTAGCGGTACCTACGAGCAGTACTTC
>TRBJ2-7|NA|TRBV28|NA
CASSTRQEQYF
TGTGCCAGCAGTACAAGACAGGAGCAGTACTTC
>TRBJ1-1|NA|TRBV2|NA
CASHGGLYRDNTEAFF
TGTGCCTCCCACGGTGGCTTATACAGGGATAACACTGAAGCTTTCTTT
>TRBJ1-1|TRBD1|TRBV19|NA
CASSADRGLSPEAFF
TGTGCCAGTAGTGCCGACAGGGGGCTTAGTCCTGAAGCTTTCTTT
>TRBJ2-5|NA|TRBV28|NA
CASSLSFQTQYF
TGTGCCAGCAGTTTATCGTTCCAGACCCAGTACTTC
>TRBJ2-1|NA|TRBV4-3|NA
CASSQFRGEMDEQFF
TGCGCCAGCAGCCAATTTAGAGGAGAAATGGATGAGCAGTTCTTC
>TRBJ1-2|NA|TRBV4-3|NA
CASSRVVDLTDGYTF
TGCGCCAGCAGCCGGGTAGTGGATCTGACAGATGGCTACACCTTC
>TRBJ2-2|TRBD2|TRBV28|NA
CASSLFGTSGSGELFF
TGTGCCAGCAGTTTATTTGGGACTAGCGGGAGCGGGGAGCTGTTTTTT
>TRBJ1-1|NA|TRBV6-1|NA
CASSEAYSLSTEAFF
TGTGCCAGCAGTGAAGCTTACAGCTTGAGCACTGAAGCTTTCTTT
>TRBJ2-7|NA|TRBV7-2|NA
CASSQRGNEQYF
TGTGCCAGCAGCCAGAGGGGGAACGAGCAGTACTTC
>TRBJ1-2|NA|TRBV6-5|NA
CASSYSKGQGYGYTF
TGTGCCAGCAGTTACTCGAAAGGGCAGGGCTATGGCTACACCTTC
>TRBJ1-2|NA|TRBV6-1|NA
CASSESRKTGYTF
TGTGCCAGCAGTGAGAGCAGGAAGACCGGCTACACCTTC
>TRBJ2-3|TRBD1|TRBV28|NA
CASIKGDRGIGTDTQYF
TGTGCCAGCATTAAGGGAGACAGGGGGATCGGGACAGATACGCAGTATTTT
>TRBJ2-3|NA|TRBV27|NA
CASSLSTGPPSTDTQYF
TGTGCCAGCAGTTTATCAACAGGGCCTCCTAGCACAGATACGCAGTATTTT
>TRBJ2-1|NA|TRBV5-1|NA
CASSLVVDNEQFF
TGCGCCAGCAGCTTGGTTGTCGACAATGAGCAGTTCTTC
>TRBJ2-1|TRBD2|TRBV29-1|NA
CSVSRTSGGYNEQFF
TGCAGCGTTAGTAGGACTAGCGGGGGTTACAATGAGCAGTTCTTC
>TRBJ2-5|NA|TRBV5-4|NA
CASSFGGTQETQYF
TGTGCCAGCAGCTTCGGAGGGACCCAAGAGACCCAGTACTTC
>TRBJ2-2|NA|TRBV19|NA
CASSITGLGELFF
TGTGCCAGTAGTATCACAGGGCTCGGGGAGCTGTTTTTT
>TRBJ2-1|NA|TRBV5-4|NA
CASSPRGIHEQFF
TGTGCCAGCAGCCCTAGGGGCATTCATGAGCAGTTCTTC
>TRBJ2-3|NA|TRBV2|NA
CASSDRRRGSMDTQYF
TGTGCCAGCAGTGATCGGCGGAGAGGGTCGATGGATACGCAGTATTTT
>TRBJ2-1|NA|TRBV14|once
CASSHMGDYYNEQFF
TGTGCCAGCAGCCATATGGGCGACTACTACAATGAGCAGTTCTTC
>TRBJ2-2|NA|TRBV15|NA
CATSGAAYTGELFF
TGTGCCACCAGCGGGGCGGCCTACACCGGGGAGCTGTTTTTT
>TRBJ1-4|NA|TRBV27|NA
CASSLLWSRDEKLFF
TGTGCCAGCAGTTTATTGTGGTCTAGAGACGAAAAACTGTTTTTT
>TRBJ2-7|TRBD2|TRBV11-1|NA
CASRFGGTSSYEQYF
TGTGCCAGCAGGTTCGGGGGGACCTCCTCCTACGAGCAGTACTTC
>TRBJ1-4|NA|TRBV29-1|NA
CSVVGATTNEKLFF
TGCAGCGTTGTGGGGGCTACAACTAATGAAAAACTGTTTTTT
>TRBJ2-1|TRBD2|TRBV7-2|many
CASSQGLAGANEQFF
TGTGCCAGCAGCCAAGGACTAGCGGGAGCCAATGAGCAGTTCTTC
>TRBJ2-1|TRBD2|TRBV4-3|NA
CASSQDGPGLVGYNEQFF
TGCGCCAGCAGCCAAGATGGGCCGGGACTAGTAGGATACAATGAGCAGTTCTTC
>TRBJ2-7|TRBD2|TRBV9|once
CARPTSLTYEQYF
TGTGCCAGGCCGACTAGCCTAACCTACGAGCAGTACTTC
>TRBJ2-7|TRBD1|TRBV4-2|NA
CASSHVGQGLSYEQYF
TGTGCCAGCAGCCATGTGGGACAGGGACTTTCCTACGAGCAGTACTTC
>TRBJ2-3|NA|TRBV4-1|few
CASSQGPSVTDTQYF
TGCGCCAGCAGCCAGGGGCCTAGCGTCACAGATACGCAGTATTTT
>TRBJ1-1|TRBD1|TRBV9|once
CASSVPPFDRDAEAFF
TGTGCCAGCAGCGTCCCACCCTTTGACAGGGATGCTGAAGCTTTCTTT
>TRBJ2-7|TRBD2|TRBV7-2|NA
CASSLRGGSGYEQYF
TGTGCCAGCAGCTTAAGGGGCGGGAGCGGGTACGAGCAGTACTTC
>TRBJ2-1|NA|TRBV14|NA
CASSPGRLSYNEQFF
TGTGCCAGCAGCCCGGGGAGACTATCCTACAATGAGCAGTTCTTC
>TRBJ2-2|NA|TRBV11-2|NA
CASCWAGPNTGELFF
TGTGCCAGCTGTTGGGCAGGGCCTAACACCGGGGAGCTGTTTTTT
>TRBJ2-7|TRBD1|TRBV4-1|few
CASSRGQLSSYEQYF
TGCGCCAGCAGCCGGGGACAGTTGAGCTCCTACGAGCAGTACTTC